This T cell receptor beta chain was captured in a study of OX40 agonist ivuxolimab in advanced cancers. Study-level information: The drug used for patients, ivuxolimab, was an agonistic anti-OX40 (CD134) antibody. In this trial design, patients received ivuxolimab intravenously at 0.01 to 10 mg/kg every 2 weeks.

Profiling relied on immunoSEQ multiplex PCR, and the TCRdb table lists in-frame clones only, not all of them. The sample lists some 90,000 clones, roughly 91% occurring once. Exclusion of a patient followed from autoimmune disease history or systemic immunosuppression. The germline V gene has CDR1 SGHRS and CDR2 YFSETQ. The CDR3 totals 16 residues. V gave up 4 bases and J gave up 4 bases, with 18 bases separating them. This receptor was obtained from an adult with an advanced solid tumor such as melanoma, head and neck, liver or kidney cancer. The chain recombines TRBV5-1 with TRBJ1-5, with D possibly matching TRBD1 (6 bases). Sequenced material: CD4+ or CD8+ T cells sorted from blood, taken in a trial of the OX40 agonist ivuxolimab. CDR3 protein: CASSPGDQGKNQPQHF. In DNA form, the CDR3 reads TGCGCCAGCAGCCCGGGTGACCAGGGGAAGAATCAGCCCCAGCATTTT.